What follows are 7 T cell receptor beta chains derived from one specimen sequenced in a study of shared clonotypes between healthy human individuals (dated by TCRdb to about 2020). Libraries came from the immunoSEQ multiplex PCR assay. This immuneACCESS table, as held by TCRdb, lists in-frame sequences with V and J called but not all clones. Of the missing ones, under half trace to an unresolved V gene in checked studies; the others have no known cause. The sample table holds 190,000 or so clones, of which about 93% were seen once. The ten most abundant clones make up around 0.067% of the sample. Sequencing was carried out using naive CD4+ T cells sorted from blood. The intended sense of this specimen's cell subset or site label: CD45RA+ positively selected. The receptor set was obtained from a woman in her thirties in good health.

The DNA of the CDR3 is TGTGCCAGCAGCTTTATCTGGGGGGTTGATCAGCCCCAGCATTTT. Protein sequence: CASSFIWGVDQPQHF. The V gene is TRBV28, the J gene TRBJ1-5; a weak D match, TRBD1 (5 bases). The CDR3 covers 15 residues. Trimming pared 6 bases from V and 5 bases from J, leaving 17 bases between. CDR1 and CDR2 from the germline V gene are MDHEN and SYDVKM.

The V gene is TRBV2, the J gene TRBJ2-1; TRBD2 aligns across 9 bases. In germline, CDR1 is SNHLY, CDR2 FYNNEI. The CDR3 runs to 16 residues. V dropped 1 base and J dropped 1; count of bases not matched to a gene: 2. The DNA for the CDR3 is TGTGCCAGCAGTGAAGTAGCGGGAGTGTCCTACAATGAGCAGTTCTTC. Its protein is CASSEVAGVSYNEQFF.

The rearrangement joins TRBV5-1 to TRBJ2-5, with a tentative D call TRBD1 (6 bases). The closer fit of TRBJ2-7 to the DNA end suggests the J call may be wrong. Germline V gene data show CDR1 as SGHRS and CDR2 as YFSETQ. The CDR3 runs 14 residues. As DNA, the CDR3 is TGCGCCAGCAGCTTGGAACAGGGCTCCTACGAGCAGTACTTC. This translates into CASSLEQGSYEQYF.

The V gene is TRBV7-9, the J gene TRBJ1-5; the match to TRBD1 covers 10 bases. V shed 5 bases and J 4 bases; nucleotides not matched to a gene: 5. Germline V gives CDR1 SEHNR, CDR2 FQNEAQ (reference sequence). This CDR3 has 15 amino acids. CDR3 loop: CASSAGTGVNQPQHF. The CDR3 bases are TGTGCCAGCAGCGCCGGGACAGGGGTTAATCAGCCCCAGCATTTT.

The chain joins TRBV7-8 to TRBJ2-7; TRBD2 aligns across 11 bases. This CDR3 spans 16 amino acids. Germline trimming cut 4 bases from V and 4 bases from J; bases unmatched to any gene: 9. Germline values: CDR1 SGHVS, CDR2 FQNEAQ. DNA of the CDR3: TGTGCCAGCAGCTCGCCCGGGACTAGCGGCTATTACGAGCAGTACTTC. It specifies CASSSPGTSGYYEQYF.

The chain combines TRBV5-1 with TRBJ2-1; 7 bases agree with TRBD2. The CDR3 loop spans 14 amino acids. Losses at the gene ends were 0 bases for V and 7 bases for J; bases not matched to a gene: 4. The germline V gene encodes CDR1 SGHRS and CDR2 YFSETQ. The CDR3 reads CASSLVGGGNEQFF. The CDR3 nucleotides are TGCGCCAGCAGCTTGGTTGGGGGAGGGAATGAGCAGTTCTTC. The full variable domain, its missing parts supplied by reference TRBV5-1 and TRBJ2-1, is KAGVTQTPRYLIKTRGQQVTLSCSPISGHRSVSWYQQTPGQGLQFLFEYFSETQRNKGNFPGRFSGRQFSNSRSEMNVSTLELGDSALYLCASSLVGGGNEQFFGPGTRLTVL.

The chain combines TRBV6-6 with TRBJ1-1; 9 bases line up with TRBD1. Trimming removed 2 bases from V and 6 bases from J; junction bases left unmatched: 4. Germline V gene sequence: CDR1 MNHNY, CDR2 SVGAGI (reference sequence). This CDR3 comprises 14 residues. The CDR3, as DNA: TGTGCCAGCAGTTACCGGGACAGGGTCCCTGAAGCTTTCTTT. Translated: CASSYRDRVPEAFF.